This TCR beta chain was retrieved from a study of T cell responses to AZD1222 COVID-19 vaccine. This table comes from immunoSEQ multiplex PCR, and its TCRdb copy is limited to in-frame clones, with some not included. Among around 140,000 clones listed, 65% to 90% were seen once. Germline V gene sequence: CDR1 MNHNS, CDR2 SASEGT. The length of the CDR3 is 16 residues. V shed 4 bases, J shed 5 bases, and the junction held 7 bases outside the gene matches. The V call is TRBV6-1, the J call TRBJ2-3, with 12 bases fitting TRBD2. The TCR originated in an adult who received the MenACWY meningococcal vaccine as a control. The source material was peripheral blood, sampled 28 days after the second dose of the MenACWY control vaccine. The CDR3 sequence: CASSAPSGGAVDTQYF. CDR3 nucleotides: TGTGCCAGCAGTGCCCCTAGCGGGGGGGCTGTAGATACGCAGTATTTT.